The entry below describes one T cell receptor beta chain. The data derive from a study of identifying expanded T cells in peripheral blood. TCRdb's table, derived via immunoSEQ multiplex PCR, lists solely in-frame clones and lacks some. The sample contains 100,000 or so clones, 80% to 90% of which appear only once. Deletions cut 3 bases from V and 15 bases from J, with 15 bases between. The CDR3 is 12 residues long. In germline, CDR1 is KGHSH, CDR2 LQKENI. This clonotype originated in a person aged 18 to 75 in good health. This chain connects TRBV18 to TRBJ2-1; D gene unclear. The sample comprised blood. The CDR3 bases are TGTGCCAGCTCACCCGACGGCCAGGTGTCGTTCTTC. Translated, it gives CASSPDGQVSFF.